The clone carrying this T cell receptor (beta chain) was observed many times. The sample belongs to a study of T-cell reconstitution after alpha-beta-depleted transplantation in children. The authors prepared the TCRbeta library with unique molecular identifiers. TCRdb used MiXCR to reprocess the PCR reads, holding one entry per CDR3 protein. The table includes about 190,000 distinct CDR3 sequences, 6.5% to 7.5% detected once. Germline CDR1 is SGHKS and CDR2 is YYEKEE (reference sequence). CDR3 length: 17 amino acids. The V gene lost 0 bases and the J gene lost 2 bases, with 15 bases spanning the gap.

The sample was PBMCs from the stem cell graft donor, taken from the stem cell graft. V is TRBV5-5 and J is TRBJ1-5; D possibly corresponds to TRBD1 (5 bases). The source of this sequence is a human donor who donated a stem cell graft to a child with Wiskott-Aldrich syndrome. CDR3 residues: CASSLEHRLRGNQPQHF. In nucleotides, the CDR3 is TGTGCCAGCAGCTTGGAGCACAGGTTAAGGGGCAATCAGCCCCAGCATTTT.